This T cell receptor (beta chain) was captured by sequencing in a study of shared clonotypes between healthy human individuals. Study results and limitations: Generation probabilities of non-shared clonotypes were lower (relative to those shared by all four donors).

This clone was seen a few times. Its matching antigen is unknown. In the naive CD8 group, cells lacked CD45RO and were positively selected for CCR7, so terminally differentiated effector memory CD45RA+ cells were left out. Donors were Caucasian adults residing in Nashville, Tennessee, USA. The authors loaded around 190 ng DNA, 25,000 to 30,000 T cell genomes, into sorted-subset replicate PCRs. The repertoire was sequenced with immunoSEQ multiplex PCR; TCRdb's copy has only in-frame clones and lacks some. The sample holds roughly 2 million clones, roughly 94% seen once. The sequence was collected from a man between 18 and 29 years old in good health. Sequencing input: naive CD8+ T cells sorted from blood.

CDR3 region: CASSIDLGTVVYGYTF. DNA of the CDR3: TGTGCCAGTAGTATAGATCTCGGGACAGTAGTCTATGGCTACACCTTC. The chain links TRBV19 to TRBJ1-2; 7 bases map to TRBD1. CDR1 LNHDA and CDR2 SQIVND come from the germline V gene (reference sequence). CDR3 size: 16 residues. Trimming took 0 bases from V and 4 from J; bases not matched to a gene: 8.